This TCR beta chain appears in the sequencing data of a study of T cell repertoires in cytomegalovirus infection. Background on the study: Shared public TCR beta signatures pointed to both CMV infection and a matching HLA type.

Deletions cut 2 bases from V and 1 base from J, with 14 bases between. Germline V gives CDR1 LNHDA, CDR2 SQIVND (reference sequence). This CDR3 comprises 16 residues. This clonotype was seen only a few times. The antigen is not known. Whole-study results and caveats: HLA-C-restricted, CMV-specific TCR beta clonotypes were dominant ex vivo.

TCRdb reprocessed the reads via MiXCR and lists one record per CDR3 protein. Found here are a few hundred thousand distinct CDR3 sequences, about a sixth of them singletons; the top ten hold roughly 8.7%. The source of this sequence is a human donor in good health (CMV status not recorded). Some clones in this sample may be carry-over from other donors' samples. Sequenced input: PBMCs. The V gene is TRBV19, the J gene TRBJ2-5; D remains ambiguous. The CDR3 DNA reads TGTGCCAGTAGTATACCCTCAGCTTCGGCCCAAGAGACCCAGTACTTC. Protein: CASSIPSASAQETQYF.